A selection of T cell receptor beta chains follows, all from one sample in a study of shared clonotypes between healthy human individuals. Produced via immunoSEQ multiplex PCR; TCRdb's table is partial and in-frame only. The table shows around 2,100,000 clones, with just under 95% occurring only once. Sequenced sample: naive CD8+ T cells sorted from blood. All receptors come from a man aged 18 to 35 in good health. Both conserved end residues are part of each CDR3. Each record gives: D gene, J gene, V gene, CDR3 protein. The D gene is left open where the match is weak.

. | TRBJ2-1 | TRBV27 | CASSLSGGGSYNEQFF
TRBD1 | TRBJ1-2 | TRBV7-6 | CASSQGEVYGYTF
. | TRBJ2-7 | TRBV21-1 | CASSKTGKNASYEQYF
. | TRBJ2-1 | TRBV4-3 | CASSQIDREGGVDNEQFF
. | TRBJ2-3 | TRBV5-6 | CASSLAGTLFSTDTQYF
TRBD2 | TRBJ2-3 | TRBV11-2 | CASSLYERGTDTQYF
TRBD1 | TRBJ2-3 | TRBV7-9 | CASSFGTGFLTDTQYF
. | TRBJ2-3 | TRBV4-1 | CASSQAGQPKDTQYF
TRBD2 | TRBJ2-7 | TRBV7-6 | CASSIASGDTYEQYF
. | TRBJ2-1 | TRBV13 | CASSLQGGYNEQFF
. | TRBJ2-7 | TRBV27 | CASSLSSGTVSYEQYF
TRBD1 | TRBJ2-7 | TRBV29-1 | CSVETRRDRDYEQYF
. | TRBJ1-2 | TRBV19 | CASTHQGARDEGYTF
. | TRBJ2-5 | TRBV7-9 | CASSPTELQETQYF
TRBD1 | TRBJ2-1 | TRBV7-6 | CASSLRDSSEQFF
. | TRBJ2-5 | TRBV7-8 | CASSGAEGGGSETQYF
. | TRBJ2-7 | TRBV18 | CASSPPDRPSGEQYF
TRBD2 | TRBJ2-1 | TRBV29-1 | CSVSGLAGELYNEQFF
TRBD1 | TRBJ2-7 | TRBV27 | CASSSRTGAKFIEQYF
TRBD2 | TRBJ2-3 | TRBV7-9 | CASSGTSGVTTDTQYF
TRBD2 | TRBJ2-7 | TRBV13 | CASSYGTSGYEQYF
. | TRBJ2-7 | TRBV19 | CASSMGQGYEQYF
TRBD2 | TRBJ2-3 | TRBV10-2 | CASAPSGMRTDTQYF
. | TRBJ2-3 | TRBV9 | CASSGFTDTQYF
. | TRBJ1-5 | TRBV30 | CAWRAGEGNQPQHF
. | TRBJ2-1 | TRBV12-1 | CASSFVGVGSYNEQFF
. | TRBJ1-1 | TRBV5-1 | CASSLDRSNTEAFF
. | TRBJ1-1 | TRBV30 | CAWRIPGTPEAFF
. | TRBJ1-5 | TRBV19 | CASSALGNQPQHF
. | TRBJ1-4 | TRBV28 | CASSFSGREKLFF
TRBD2 | TRBJ2-5 | TRBV7-9 | CASSTPDAERELQETQYF
TRBD1 | TRBJ1-1 | TRBV19 | CASSSRQGAGTEAFF
. | TRBJ1-2 | TRBV5-6 | CASSFTGPGYTF
. | TRBJ2-7 | TRBV14 | CASSQAPTTWEQYF
TRBD2 | TRBJ2-7 | TRBV4-3 | CASSQDLPSGREDEQYF
. | TRBJ2-1 | TRBV4-3 | CASSQLTGSSYNEQFF
. | TRBJ1-2 | TRBV4-3 | CASSHLDGTYGYTF
. | TRBJ1-5 | TRBV4-1 | CASSQDPGPNQPQHF
. | TRBJ1-2 | TRBV13 | CASSPRGRADYGYTF
. | TRBJ1-2 | TRBV6-5 | CASSYFGDYGYTF
TRBD2 | TRBJ2-7 | TRBV6-1 | CASRLGGSSYEQYF